This TCR beta chain came from a study of vaccination effects on CD4 cells after COVID-19 (dated by TCRdb to 2022 to 2024). About the study as a whole: Across the study, the median time from the second dose to post-vaccine sampling was 72 days (range 14 to 241). The study compared SARS-CoV-2 spike-specific CD4+ TCR repertoires before and after mRNA vaccination in COVID-19 convalescent patients and infection-naive vaccine recipients. A total of roughly 9 COVID-19 convalescent patients and 4 SARS-CoV-2-naive healthy vaccine recipients were included in the full study. Cultures from other donors in the study were sequenced using the Oncomine TCR Beta short-read assay on an Illumina iSeq 100.

As regards this clone: This receptor's antigen is unknown. Within one base of it there is no much larger clone, and no base qualities were kept.

The ViraFEST assay stimulated PBMC with viral peptide pools and then used TCR sequencing to identify antigen-specific CD4+ T cell clonotypes by expansion. After about 9 days of culture, CD4+ T cells were isolated with the EasySep CD4+ T cell isolation kit. Participants received two doses of either the BNT162b2 or the mRNA-1273 mRNA SARS-CoV-2 vaccine. The absence of prior SARS-CoV-2 infection in healthy vaccine recipients was confirmed by negative nucleocapsid antibodies before and after vaccination. Approximately 2 million PBMC per well were cultured with 9 to 10 ug/ml peptides in IMDM containing about 5% human AB serum, 8.5 to 10 IU/ml IL-2 and gentamicin. Half of the culture medium was replaced with fresh IL-2-containing medium on days 3 and 7. Unless otherwise noted, each peptide stimulation condition was cultured in triplicate wells. Using Ficoll-Paque Plus gradient centrifugation, PBMC were separated from whole blood and then either used fresh or cryopreserved at -140C. The overlapping peptide pools covered the spike proteins of SARS-CoV-2 and of the common cold coronaviruses HCoV-NL63, HCoV-OC43 and HCoV-229E. Genomic DNA was extracted from cultured CD4+ T cells with the QIAamp micro DNA kit.

What the authors observed across the whole study: Marked clonal contraction was observed in both infection-induced and vaccine-induced clones at late post-vaccination timepoints, consistent with waning T cell responses. Among healthy vaccine recipients, nearly all vaccine-induced clones were SARS-CoV-2 mono-reactive, and just 1 of 255 was cross-reactive with common cold coronaviruses. The study was limited by a small number of convalescent patients and lacked early post-infection timepoints.

Trimming takes 1 base from V and 2 bases from J, and the germline ends sit 11 bases apart. CDR3 length: 15 amino acids, cysteine to phenylalanine. The DNA shown is the 45-base CDR3, in frame from base 1. From a lookup of the germline V gene, CDR1 and CDR2 are SGHTA and FQGNSA. Receptor libraries were prepared by the immunoSEQ multiplex PCR assay. DNA from the CD4+ T cells that had been cultured and isolated underwent TCR beta CDR3 sequencing. For the original study's pipeline: Non-productive TCR sequences were discarded, and reads were trimmed to the CDR3 region, with only CDR3s of 7 or more amino acids retained. The MANAFEST web app was used to identify antigen-specific clonotypes by comparing expansion in peptide wells with expansion in reference cultures. To be called positive, a clone needed expansion at FDR<0.05 compared with the reference and with all other wells, an odds ratio greater than 5, and a frequency greater than 0.1% in two replicate wells. A clonotype was defined as cross-reactive if the clonotype was significantly expanded both in SARS-CoV-2 spike wells and in at least one common cold coronavirus spike condition. Using the stringdist R package, CDR3 similarity was measured by Levenshtein distance, and unrooted trees were constructed with ape in R 3.6.1. Imported from immuneACCESS, the table was reduced by TCRdb to in-frame sequences with V and J called. These copies leave out some clones; in studies compared against another copy, an unresolved V gene accounts for under half, and the cause of the remainder is not known. Clone size and V and J calls were adopted from that table, with D and trimming inferred from the DNA. This sample gives around 24,000 clones in total; around 81% of them show up just once. The top ten constitute around 6% of the sample.

The V and J genes are TRBV7-2 and TRBJ2-5; the D gene is perhaps TRBD2, from 5 matching bases. This TCR derives from a human donor who received a COVID-19 vaccine. Some clones in this sample may be carry-over from other donors' samples. The sequencing used CD4+ T cells from PBMCs cultured with SARS-CoV-2 spike peptides, collected after COVID-19 vaccination. The cell subset or site label, as the study defines it: SARS-CoV-2 spike overlapping peptide pool stimulation. This receptor has the CDR3 CASSLVVSGQETQYF. In nucleotide form, the sequence is TGTGCCAGCAGCTTAGTTGTTTCGGGGCAAGAGACCCAGTACTTC.